The sequence of this T cell receptor beta chain was determined in a study of early T cells in non-severe SARS-CoV-2 infection. The CDR3 loop spans 18 amino acids. CDR1 and CDR2 (germline): MNHEY, SMNVEV (reference sequence). Trimming took 6 bases from V and 3 from J, leaving 26 bases between them. Only a few counts were recorded for this clonotype. As yet, its antigen is unknown. TCRdb redid the calling of the 5' RACE reads with MiXCR, one entry per CDR3 protein. This table holds about 80,000 distinct CDR3 sequences, over 4% found once. Study outcomes and limitations: Reliance on VDJdb matching favored anti-spike CD8 responses; private and CD4 specificities were missed.

The material was whole blood, obtained at baseline. This clonotype originated in an adult who was a healthcare worker with PCR-confirmed SARS-CoV-2 infection or an uninfected control (not recorded which). The V call is TRBV27, the J call TRBJ1-2; the D gene is possibly TRBD1 (5 bases). The CDR3 coding sequence is TGTGCCAGCAGAAGCTTGGGGGGGACCACACCTCTAGACTATGGCTACACCTTC. It specifies CASRSLGGTTPLDYGYTF.